This T cell receptor (beta chain) comes out of a study of a mutant IDH1 vaccine in newly diagnosed glioma. As for the study in general: Vaccinations, eight in total, occurred in weeks 1, 3, 5, 7, 11, 15, 19, 23. Receipt of radiotherapy, temozolomide, or both preceded the study, and most received both.

Generated by immunoSEQ multiplex PCR, the TCRdb table keeps only in-frame clones and is missing some. The repertoire holds 35,000 to 50,000 clones, with 84% as singletons. The CDR3 has 15 residues. With V trimmed by 3 bases and J by 3 bases, 6 bases remained unmatched. Per germline, CDR1 SGHKS and CDR2 YYEKEE (reference sequence). In its sample, this clone was seen once. The antigen is unknown. The time point: week 11, during vaccination. Vaccination used 300 ug of mutant IDH1 20-mer peptide per dose, with topical imiquimod. This chain links TRBV5-5 with TRBJ1-2; TRBD1 aligns across 9 bases. The source was PBMCs, collected from a glioma patient whose treatment included an IDH1 peptide vaccine. The clonotype was recovered from a man aged 40-49 years with glioma. CDR3 bases: TGTGCCAGCAGCTCCAGGACAGGGGCCCACTATGGCTACACCTTC. It is translated as CASSSRTGAHYGYTF.